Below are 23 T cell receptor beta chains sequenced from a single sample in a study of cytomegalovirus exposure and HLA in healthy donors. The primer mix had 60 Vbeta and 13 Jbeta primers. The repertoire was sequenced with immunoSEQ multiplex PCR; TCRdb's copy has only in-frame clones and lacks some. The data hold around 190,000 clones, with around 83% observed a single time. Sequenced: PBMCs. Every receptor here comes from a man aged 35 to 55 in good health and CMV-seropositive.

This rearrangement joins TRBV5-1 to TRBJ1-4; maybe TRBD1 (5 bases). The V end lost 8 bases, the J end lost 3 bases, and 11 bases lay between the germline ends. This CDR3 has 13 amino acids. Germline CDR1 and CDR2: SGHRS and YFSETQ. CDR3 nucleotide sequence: TGCGCCAGTCAGACAGATCCTAATGAAAAACTGTTTTTT. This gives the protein CASQTDPNEKLFF.

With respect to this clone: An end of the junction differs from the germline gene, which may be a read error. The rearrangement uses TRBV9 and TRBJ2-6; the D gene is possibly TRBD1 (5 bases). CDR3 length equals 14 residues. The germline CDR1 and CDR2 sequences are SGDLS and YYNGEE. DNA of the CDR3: TGTGCCAGCAGCCCAGTAGCTGGGGCCAACGGCCTGACTTTC. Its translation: CASSPVAGANGLTF.

The CDR3 loop is CASSPTDREAFF. The CDR3 nucleotides read TGCGCCAGCAGTCCCACCGACAGGGAAGCTTTCTTT. The chain has TRBV10-2 and TRBJ1-1; D might be TRBD1 (6 bases). This CDR3 region has 12 residues. V was shortened by 5 bases and J by 8 bases, with 12 bases between the two germline ends. In germline, CDR1 is WSHSY, CDR2 SAAADI.

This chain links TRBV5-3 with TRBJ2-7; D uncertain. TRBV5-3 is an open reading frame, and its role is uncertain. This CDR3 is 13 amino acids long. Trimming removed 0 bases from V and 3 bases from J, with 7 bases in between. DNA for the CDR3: TGTGCCAGAAGCTTGGATCCGTGCTACGAGCAGTACTTC. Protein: CARSLDPCYEQYF.

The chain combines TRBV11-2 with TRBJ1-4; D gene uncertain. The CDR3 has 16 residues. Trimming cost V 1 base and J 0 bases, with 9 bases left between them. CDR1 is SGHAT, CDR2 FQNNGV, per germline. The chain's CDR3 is CASSLVLSSTNEKLFF. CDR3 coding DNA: TGTGCCAGCAGCTTAGTCCTAAGCTCAACTAATGAAAAACTGTTTTTT.

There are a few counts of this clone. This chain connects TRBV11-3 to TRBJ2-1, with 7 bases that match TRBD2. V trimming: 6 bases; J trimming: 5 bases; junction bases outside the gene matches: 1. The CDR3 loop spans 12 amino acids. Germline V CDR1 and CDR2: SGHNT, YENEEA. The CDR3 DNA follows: TGTGCCAGCAGGGGGACTAACAATGAGCAGTTCTTC. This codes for CASRGTNNEQFF.

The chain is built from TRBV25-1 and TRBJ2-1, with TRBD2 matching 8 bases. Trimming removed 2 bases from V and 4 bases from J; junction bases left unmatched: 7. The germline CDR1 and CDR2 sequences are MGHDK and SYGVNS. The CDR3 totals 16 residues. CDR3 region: CASSETGTRGYNEQFF. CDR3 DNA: TGTGCCAGCAGTGAAACCGGGACTAGGGGATACAATGAGCAGTTCTTC. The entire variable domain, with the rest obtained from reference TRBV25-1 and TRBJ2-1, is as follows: EADIYQTPRYLVIGTGKKITLECSQTMGHDKMYWYQQDPGMELHLIHYSYGVNSTEKGDLSSESTVSRIRTEHFPLTLESARPSHTSQYLCASSETGTRGYNEQFFGPGTRLTVL.

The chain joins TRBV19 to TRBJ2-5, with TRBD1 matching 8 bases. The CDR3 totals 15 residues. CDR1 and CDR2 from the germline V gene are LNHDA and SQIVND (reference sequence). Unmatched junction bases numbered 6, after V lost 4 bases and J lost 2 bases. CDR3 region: CASSTTGATQETQYF. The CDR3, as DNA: TGTGCCAGTAGTACGACAGGGGCGACACAAGAGACCCAGTACTTC.

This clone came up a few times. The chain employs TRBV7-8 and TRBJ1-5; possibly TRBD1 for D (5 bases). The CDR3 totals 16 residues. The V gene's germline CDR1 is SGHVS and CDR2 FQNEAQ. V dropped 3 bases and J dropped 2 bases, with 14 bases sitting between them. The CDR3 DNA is TGTGCCAGCAGCTTTGACCGTTCGGGGGGCAATCAGCCCCAGCATTTT. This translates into CASSFDRSGGNQPQHF.

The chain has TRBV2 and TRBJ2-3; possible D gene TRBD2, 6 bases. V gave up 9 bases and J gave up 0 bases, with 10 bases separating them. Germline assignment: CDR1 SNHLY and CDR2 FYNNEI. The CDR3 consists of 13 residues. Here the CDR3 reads CASGGTSTDTQYF. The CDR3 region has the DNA TGTGCCAGTGGAGGGACTAGCACAGATACGCAGTATTTT.

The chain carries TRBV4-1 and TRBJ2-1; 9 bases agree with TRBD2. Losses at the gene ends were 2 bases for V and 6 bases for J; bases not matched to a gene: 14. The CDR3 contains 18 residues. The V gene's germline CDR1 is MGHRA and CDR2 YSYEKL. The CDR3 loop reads CASSQHWGSGSISNEQFF. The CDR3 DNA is TGCGCCAGCAGCCAACATTGGGGTAGCGGGAGTATTTCCAATGAGCAGTTCTTC.

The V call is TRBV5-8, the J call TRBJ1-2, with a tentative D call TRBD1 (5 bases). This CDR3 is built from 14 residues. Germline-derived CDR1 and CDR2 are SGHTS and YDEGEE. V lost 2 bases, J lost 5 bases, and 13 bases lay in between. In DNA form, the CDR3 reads TGTGCCAGCAGCTTTCTGGGGCGGGGGTATGGCTACACCTTC. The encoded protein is CASSFLGRGYGYTF.

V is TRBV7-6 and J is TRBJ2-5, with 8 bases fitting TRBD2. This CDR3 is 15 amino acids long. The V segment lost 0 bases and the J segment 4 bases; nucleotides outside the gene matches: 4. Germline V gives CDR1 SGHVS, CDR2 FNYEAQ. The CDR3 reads CASSLAQAGGETQYF. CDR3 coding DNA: TGTGCCAGCAGCTTAGCGCAGGCGGGAGGAGAGACCCAGTACTTC. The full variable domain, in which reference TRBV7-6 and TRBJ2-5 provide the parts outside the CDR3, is GAGVSQSPRYKVTKRGQDVALRCDPISGHVSLYWYRQALGQGPEFLTYFNYEAQQDKSGLPNDRFSAERPEGSISTLTIQRTEQRDSAMYRCASSLAQAGGETQYFGPGTRLLVL.

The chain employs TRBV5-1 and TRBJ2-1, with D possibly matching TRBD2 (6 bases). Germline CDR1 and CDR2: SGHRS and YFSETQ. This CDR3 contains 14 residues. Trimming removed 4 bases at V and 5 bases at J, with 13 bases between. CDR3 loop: CASSRDSSDNEQFF. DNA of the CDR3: TGCGCCAGCAGCCGGGACTCCTCGGACAATGAGCAGTTCTTC.

The chain's CDR3 is CASSFPQGAGTDTQYF. The DNA for the CDR3 is TGTGCCAGCAGTTTCCCTCAGGGGGCTGGCACAGATACGCAGTATTTT. The chain links TRBV28 to TRBJ2-3; 8 nucleotides agree with TRBD1. J gave up 1 base and V 3 bases, and 6 bases lay outside the gene matches. The CDR3 has 16 residues. Germline values: CDR1 MDHEN, CDR2 SYDVKM.

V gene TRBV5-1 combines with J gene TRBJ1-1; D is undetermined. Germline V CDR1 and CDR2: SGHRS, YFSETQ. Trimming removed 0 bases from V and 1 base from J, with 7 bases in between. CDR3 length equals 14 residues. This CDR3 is CASSLDRPNTEAFF. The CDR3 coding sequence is TGCGCCAGCAGCTTGGACAGACCGAACACTGAAGCTTTCTTT.

CDR3 in amino acids: CASSVEATSYNEQFF. The DNA for the CDR3 is TGTGCCAGCAGCGTAGAAGCGACTAGCTACAATGAGCAGTTCTTC. This chain joins TRBV9 and TRBJ2-1, with D perhaps TRBD2 (6 bases). Germline CDR1 and CDR2: SGDLS and YYNGEE. The CDR3 is 15 residues long. Between the trimmed V and J ends, which lost 0 bases and 3 bases, there was a span of 10 bases.

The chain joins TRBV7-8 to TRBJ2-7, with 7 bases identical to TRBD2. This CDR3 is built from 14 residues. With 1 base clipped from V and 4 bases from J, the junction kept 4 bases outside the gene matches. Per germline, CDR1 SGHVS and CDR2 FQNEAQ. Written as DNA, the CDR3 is TGTGCCAGCAGCTTAGTAAGGGGAGGGTACGAGCAGTACTTC. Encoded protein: CASSLVRGGYEQYF.

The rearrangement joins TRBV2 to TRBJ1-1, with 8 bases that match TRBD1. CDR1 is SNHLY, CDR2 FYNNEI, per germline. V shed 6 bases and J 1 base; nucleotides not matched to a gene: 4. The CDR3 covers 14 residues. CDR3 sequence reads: CASSGTGSNTEAFF. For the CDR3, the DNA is TGTGCCAGCAGCGGGACAGGATCGAACACTGAAGCTTTCTTT. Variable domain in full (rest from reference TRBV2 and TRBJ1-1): EPEVTQTPSHQVTQMGQEVILRCVPISNHLYFYWYRQILGQKVEFLVSFYNNEISEKSEIFDDQFSVERPDGSNFTLKIRSTKLEDSAMYFCASSGTGSNTEAFFGQGTRLTVV.

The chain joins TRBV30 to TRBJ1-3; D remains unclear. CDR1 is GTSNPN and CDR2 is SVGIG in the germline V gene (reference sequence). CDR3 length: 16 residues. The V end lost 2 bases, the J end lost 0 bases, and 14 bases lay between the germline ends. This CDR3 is CAWSSNLVFSGNTIYF. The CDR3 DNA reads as TGTGCCTGGAGTTCTAACCTGGTGTTCTCTGGAAACACCATATATTTT. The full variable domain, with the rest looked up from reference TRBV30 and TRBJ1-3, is SQTIHQWPATLVQPVGSPLSLECTVEGTSNPNLYWYRQAAGRGLQLLFYSVGIGQISSEVPQNLSASRPQDRQFILSSKKLLLSDSGFYLCAWSSNLVFSGNTIYFGEGSWLTVV.

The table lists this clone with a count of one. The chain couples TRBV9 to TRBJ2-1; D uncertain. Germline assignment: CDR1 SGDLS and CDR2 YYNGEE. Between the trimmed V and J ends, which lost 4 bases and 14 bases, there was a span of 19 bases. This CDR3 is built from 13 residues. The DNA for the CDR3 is TGTGCCAGCAGCCCCAACGACGAGAAAACTAAGTTCTTC. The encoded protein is CASSPNDEKTKFF. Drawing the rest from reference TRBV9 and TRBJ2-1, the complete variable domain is DSGVTQTPKHLITATGQRVTLRCSPRSGDLSVYWYQQSLDQGLQFLIQYYNGEERAKGNILERFSAQQFPDLHSELNLSSLELGDSALYFCASSPNDEKTKFFGPGTRLTVL.

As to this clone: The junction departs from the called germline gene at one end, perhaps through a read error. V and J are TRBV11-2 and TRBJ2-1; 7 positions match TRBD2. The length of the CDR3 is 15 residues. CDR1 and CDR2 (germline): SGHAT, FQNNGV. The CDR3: CASSLEWGGKEEQFF. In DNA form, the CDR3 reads TGTGCCAGCAGCCTAGAGTGGGGGGGAAAGGAAGAGCAGTTCTTC.

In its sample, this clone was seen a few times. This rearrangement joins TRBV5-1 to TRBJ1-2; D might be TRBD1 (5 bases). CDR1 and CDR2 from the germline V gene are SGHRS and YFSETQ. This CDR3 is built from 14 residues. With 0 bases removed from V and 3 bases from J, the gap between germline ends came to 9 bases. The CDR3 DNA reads TGCGCCAGCAGCTTGGGCGGGACCGACTATGGCTACACCTTC. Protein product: CASSLGGTDYGYTF.